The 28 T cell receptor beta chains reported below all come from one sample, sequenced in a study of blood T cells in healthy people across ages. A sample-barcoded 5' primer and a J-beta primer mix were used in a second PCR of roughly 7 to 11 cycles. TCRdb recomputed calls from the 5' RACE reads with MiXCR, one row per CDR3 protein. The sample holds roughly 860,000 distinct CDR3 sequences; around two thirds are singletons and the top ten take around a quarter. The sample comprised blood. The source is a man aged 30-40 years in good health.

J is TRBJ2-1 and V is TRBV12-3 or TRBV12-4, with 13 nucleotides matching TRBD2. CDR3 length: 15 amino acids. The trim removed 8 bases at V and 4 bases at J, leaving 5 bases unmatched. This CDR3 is CASLRTSGGYNEQFF. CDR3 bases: TGTGCCAGCCTGAGGACTAGCGGGGGATACAATGAGCAGTTCTTC.

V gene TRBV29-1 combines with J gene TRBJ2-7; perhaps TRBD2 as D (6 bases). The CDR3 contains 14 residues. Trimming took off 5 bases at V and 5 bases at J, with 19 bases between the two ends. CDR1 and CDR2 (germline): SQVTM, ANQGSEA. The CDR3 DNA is TGCAGCGTTCATGGCGGGGTACCGTACGACGAGCAGTACTTC. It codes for CSVHGGVPYDEQYF.

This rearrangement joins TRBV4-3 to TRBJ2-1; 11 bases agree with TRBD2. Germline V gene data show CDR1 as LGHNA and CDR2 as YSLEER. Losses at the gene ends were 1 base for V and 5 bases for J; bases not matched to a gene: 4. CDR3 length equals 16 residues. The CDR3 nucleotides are TGCGCCAGCAGCCAAGCAAAGGGACTAGCGGACAATGAGCAGTTCTTC. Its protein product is CASSQAKGLADNEQFF.

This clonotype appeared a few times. The DNA for the CDR3 is TGTGCCAGCAGCGCTAACAGGGACGGCTCCCTCGAGCAGTACTTC. As protein: CASSANRDGSLEQYF. V and J are TRBV6-1 and TRBJ2-4; D may be TRBD1 (6 bases). The last part of the DNA fits TRBJ2-7 better; the J call may be wrong. Per the germline V gene, CDR1 is MNHNS and CDR2 is SASEGT. CDR3 length: 15 amino acids.

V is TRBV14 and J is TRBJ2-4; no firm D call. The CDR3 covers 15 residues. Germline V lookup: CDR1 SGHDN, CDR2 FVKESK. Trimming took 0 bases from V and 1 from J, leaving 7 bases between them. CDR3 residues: CASSQEGRAKNIQYF. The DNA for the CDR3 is TGTGCCAGCAGCCAAGAAGGCAGGGCCAAAAACATTCAGTACTTC.

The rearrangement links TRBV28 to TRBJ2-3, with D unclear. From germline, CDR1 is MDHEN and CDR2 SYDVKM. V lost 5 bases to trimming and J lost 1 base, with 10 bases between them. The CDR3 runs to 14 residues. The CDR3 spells CASSEQLGTDTQYF. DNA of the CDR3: TGTGCCAGCAGTGAGCAGTTAGGCACAGATACGCAGTATTTT.

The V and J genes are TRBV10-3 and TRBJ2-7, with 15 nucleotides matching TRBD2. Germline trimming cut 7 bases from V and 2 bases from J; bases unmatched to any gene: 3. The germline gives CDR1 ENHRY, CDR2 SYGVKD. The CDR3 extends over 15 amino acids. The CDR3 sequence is CAITRTSGGAYEQYF. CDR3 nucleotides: TGTGCCATCACCCGGACTAGCGGGGGGGCCTACGAGCAGTACTTC.

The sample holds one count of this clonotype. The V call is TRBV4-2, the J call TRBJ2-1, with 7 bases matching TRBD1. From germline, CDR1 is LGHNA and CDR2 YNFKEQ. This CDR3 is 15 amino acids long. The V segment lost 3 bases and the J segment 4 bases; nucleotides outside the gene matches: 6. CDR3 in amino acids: CASSHTGTAYNEQFF. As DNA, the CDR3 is TGTGCCAGCAGCCACACGGGGACAGCTTACAATGAGCAGTTCTTC.

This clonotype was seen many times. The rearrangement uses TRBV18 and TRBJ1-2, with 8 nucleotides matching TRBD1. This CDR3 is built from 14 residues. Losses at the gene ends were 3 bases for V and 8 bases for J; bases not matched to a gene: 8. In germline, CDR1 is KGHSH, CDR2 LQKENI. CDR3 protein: CASSPPQGEGGYTF. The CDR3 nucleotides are TGTGCCAGCTCACCGCCACAGGGGGAAGGAGGCTACACCTTC.

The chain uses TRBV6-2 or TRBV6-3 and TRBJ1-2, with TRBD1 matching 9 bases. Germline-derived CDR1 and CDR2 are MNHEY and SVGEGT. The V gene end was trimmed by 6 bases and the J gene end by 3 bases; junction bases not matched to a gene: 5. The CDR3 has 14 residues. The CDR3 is CASSRDRVHYGYTF. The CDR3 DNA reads TGTGCCAGCAGCAGGGACAGGGTCCACTATGGCTACACCTTC.

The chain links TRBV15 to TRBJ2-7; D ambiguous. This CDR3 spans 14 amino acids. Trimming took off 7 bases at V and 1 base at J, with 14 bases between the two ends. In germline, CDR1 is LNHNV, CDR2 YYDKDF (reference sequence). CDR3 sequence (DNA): TGTGCCACCACCCAGGAACCAGAGTCCTACGAGCAGTACTTC. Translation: CATTQEPESYEQYF.

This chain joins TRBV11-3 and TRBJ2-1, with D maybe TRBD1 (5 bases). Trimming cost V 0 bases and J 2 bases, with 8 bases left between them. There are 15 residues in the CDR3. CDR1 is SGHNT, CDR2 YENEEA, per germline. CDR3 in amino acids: CASSLEEGAYNEQFF. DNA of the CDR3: TGTGCCAGCAGCTTAGAGGAAGGGGCCTACAATGAGCAGTTCTTC.

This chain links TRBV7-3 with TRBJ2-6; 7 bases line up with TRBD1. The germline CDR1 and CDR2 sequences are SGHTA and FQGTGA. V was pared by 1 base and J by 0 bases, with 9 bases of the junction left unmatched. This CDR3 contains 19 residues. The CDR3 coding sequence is TGTGCCAGCAGCTTAATAAGCGGACAGGTCATCTCTGGGGCCAACGTCCTGACTTTC. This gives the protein CASSLISGQVISGANVLTF.

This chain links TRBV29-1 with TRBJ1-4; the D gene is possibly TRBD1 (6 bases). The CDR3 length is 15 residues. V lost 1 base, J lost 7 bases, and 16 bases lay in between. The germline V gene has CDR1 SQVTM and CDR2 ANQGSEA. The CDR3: CSVEARGGRVEKLFF. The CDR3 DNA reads TGCAGCGTTGAAGCCCGAGGGGGTAGGGTTGAAAAACTGTTTTTT.

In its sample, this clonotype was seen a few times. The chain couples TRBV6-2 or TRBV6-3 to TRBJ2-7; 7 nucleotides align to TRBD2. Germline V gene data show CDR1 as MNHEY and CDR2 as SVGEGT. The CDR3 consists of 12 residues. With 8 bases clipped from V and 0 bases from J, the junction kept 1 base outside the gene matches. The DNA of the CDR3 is TGTGCCAGCGGGGACTACTCCTACGAGCAGTACTTC. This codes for CASGDYSYEQYF.

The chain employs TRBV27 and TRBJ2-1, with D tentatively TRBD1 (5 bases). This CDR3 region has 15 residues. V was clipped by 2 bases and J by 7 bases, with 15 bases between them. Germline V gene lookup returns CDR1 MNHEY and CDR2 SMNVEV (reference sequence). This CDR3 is CASSLASQGRNEQFF. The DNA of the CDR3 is TGTGCCAGCAGTTTAGCGAGCCAGGGTAGGAATGAGCAGTTCTTC.

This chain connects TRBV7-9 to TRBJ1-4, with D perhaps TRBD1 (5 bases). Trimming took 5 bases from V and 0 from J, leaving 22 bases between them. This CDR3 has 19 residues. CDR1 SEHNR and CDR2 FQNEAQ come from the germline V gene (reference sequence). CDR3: CASSRPTGLTGATNEKLFF. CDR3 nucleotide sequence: TGTGCCAGCAGCAGACCAACGGGACTCACGGGTGCAACTAATGAAAAACTGTTTTTT.

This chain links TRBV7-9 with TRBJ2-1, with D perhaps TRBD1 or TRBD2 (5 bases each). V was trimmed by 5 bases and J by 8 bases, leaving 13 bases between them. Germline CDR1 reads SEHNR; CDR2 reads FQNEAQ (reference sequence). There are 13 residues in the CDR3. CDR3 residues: CASSPTGADEQFF. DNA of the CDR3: TGTGCCAGCAGCCCCACCGGGGCGGATGAGCAGTTCTTC.

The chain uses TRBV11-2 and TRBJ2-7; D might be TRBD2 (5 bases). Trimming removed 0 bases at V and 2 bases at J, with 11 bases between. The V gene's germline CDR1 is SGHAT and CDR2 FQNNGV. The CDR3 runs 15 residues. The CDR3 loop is CASSLEAAGAYEQYF. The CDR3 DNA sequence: TGTGCCAGCAGCTTAGAAGCAGCCGGGGCCTACGAGCAGTACTTC.

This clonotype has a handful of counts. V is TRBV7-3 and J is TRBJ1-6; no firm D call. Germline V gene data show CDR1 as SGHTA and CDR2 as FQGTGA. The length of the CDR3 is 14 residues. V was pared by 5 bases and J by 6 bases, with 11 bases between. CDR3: CASSPGGRNSPLHF. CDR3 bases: TGTGCCAGCAGCCCCGGAGGGCGTAATTCACCCCTCCACTTT.

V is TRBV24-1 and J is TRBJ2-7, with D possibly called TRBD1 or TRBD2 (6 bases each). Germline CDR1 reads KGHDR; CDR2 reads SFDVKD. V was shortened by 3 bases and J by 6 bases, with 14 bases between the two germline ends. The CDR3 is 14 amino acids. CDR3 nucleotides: TGTGCCACCAGTGATCCCGAGGGGGGATCCGAGCAGTACTTC. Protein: CATSDPEGGSEQYF.

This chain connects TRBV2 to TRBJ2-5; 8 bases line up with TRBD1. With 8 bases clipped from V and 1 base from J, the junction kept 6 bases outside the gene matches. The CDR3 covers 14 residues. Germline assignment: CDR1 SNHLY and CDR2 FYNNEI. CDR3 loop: CASGGTGVQETQYF. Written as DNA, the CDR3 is TGTGCCAGCGGTGGGACAGGCGTCCAAGAGACCCAGTACTTC.

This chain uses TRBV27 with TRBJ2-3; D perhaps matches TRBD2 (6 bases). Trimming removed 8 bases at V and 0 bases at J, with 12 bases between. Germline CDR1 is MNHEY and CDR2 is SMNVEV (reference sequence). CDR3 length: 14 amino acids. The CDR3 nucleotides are TGTGCCAGCCAGGAGGGCGATAGCACAGATACGCAGTATTTT. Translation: CASQEGDSTDTQYF.

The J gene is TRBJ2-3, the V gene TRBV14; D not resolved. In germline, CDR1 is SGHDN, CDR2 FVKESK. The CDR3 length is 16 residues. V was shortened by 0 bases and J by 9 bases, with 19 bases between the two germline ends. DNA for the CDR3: TGTGCCAGCAGCCAAGATAAGGGAATCCTATCCAGGACGCAGTATTTT. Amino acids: CASSQDKGILSRTQYF. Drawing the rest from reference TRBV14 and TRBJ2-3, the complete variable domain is EAGVTQFPSHSVIEKGQTVTLRCDPISGHDNLYWYRRVMGKEIKFLLHFVKESKQDESGMPNNRFLAERTGGTYSTLKVQPAELEDSGVYFCASSQDKGILSRTQYFGPGTRLTVL.

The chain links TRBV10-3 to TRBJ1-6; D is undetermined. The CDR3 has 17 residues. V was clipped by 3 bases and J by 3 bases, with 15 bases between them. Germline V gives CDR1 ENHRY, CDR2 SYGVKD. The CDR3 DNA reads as TGTGCCATCAGTGATGAAAGGTTGTCGAGCTATAATTCACCCCTCCACTTT. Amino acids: CAISDERLSSYNSPLHF.

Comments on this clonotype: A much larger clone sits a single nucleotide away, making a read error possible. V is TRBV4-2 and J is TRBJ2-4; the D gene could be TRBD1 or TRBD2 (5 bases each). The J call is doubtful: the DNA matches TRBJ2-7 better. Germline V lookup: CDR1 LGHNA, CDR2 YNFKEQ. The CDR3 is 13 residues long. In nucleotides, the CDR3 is TGTGCCAGCAGCCAAGTGGGGGTCTACGAGCAGTACTTC. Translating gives CASSQVGVYEQYF.

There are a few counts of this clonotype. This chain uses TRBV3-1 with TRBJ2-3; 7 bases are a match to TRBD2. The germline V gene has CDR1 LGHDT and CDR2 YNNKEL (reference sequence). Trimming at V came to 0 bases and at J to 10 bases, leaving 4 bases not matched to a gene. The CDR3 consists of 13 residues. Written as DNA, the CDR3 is TGTGCCAGCAGCCAAGATTTCGGGGGGTCGCAGTATTTT. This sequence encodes CASSQDFGGSQYF.

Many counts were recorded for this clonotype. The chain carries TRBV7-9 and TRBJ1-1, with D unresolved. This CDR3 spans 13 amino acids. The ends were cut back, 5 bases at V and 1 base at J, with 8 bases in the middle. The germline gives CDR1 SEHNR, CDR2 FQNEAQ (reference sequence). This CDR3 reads CASSAQRNTEAFF. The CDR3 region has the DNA TGTGCCAGCAGCGCACAAAGGAACACTGAAGCTTTCTTT.